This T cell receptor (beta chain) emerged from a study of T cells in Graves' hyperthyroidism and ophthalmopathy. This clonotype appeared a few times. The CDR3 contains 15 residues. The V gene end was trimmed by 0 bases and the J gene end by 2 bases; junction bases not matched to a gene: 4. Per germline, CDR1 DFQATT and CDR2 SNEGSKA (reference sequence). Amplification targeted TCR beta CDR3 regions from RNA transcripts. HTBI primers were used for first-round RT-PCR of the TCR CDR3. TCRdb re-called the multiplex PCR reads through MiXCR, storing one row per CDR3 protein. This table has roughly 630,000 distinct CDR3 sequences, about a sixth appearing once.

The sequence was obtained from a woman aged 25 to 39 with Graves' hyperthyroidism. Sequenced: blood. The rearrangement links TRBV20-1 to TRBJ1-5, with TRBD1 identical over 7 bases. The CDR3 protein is CSARDQGGGNQPQHF. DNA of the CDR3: TGCAGTGCTAGAGATCAGGGGGGTGGCAATCAGCCCCAGCATTTT.